These 21 T cell receptor beta chains share one sample of origin, sequenced in a study of T cells after posttransplantation cyclophosphamide. Assay: immunoSEQ multiplex PCR; the TCRdb copy retains only in-frame clones and omits some. The record shows about 17,000 clones for this sample, with no singletons present. Busulfan-fludarabine conditioning, marrow transplant, and cyclophosphamide on days +3 and +4 were administered. The sample consisted of PBMCs, taken after allogeneic stem cell transplant with posttransplant cyclophosphamide. The receptors derive from a female patient under 45 who received an allogeneic stem cell transplant from a related donor, was CMV-positive, and had no GVHD. Some T cells may possibly be graft donor cells.

V and J are TRBV7-9 and TRBJ2-5; D remains unclear. Trimming took off 0 bases at V and 5 bases at J, with 19 bases between the two ends. Germline V gene data show CDR1 as SEHNR and CDR2 as FQNEAQ (reference sequence). The length of the CDR3 is 17 residues. The CDR3 spells CASSLAWAGRSKETQYF. The CDR3 DNA reads as TGTGCCAGCAGCTTAGCGTGGGCAGGTCGATCGAAGGAGACCCAGTACTTC.

This clone was seen ten or more times. The chain couples TRBV7-9 to TRBJ2-7, with 7 bases identical to TRBD1. Germline V CDR1 and CDR2: SEHNR, FQNEAQ (reference sequence). After removal of 3 bases from V and 3 bases from J, the junction contained 11 bases not matched to a gene. This CDR3 contains 16 residues. The CDR3 nucleotides are TGTGCCAGCAGCTTTAGAGTGGACAGGCCAAACTACGAGCAGTACTTC. The encoded protein is CASSFRVDRPNYEQYF.

This clone came up many times. The chain joins TRBV19 to TRBJ2-7; TRBD2 is a possible D gene (5 bases). There are 14 residues in the CDR3. Trimming left V 3 bases short and J 0 bases short, with 9 bases between. Germline-derived CDR1 and CDR2 are LNHDA and SQIVND (reference sequence). This CDR3 reads CASSISGPSYEQYF. The CDR3 nucleotides are TGTGCCAGTAGTATCAGCGGTCCCTCCTACGAGCAGTACTTC.

This clone occurred many times. The rearrangement joins TRBV15 to TRBJ1-1; a weak D match, TRBD1 (5 bases). The V end lost 6 bases, the J end lost 4 bases, and 15 bases lay between the germline ends. The V gene's germline CDR1 is LNHNV and CDR2 YYDKDF (reference sequence). The CDR3 is 14 residues long. The CDR3 reads CATRLEGLVTEAFF. CDR3 nucleotides: TGTGCCACCAGGTTGGAGGGGCTGGTCACTGAAGCTTTCTTT.

There are many counts of this clone. This chain connects TRBV5-4 to TRBJ2-1, with D possibly being TRBD1 (6 bases). Trimming pared 2 bases from V and 10 bases from J, leaving 22 bases between. Germline-derived CDR1 and CDR2 are SGHNT and YYREEE (reference sequence). The CDR3 is 16 amino acids. The CDR3 DNA reads TGTGCCAGCAGCTTAGAGGGGGTGGCCTTACTAGGGGAGCAGTTCTTC. Protein sequence: CASSLEGVALLGEQFF.

This clone has a count of ten or more. The gene calls are TRBV18 and TRBJ2-3; 14 bases are a match to TRBD2. The CDR3 is 15 residues long. J was trimmed by 11 bases and V by 2 bases; bases with no gene match: 6. Germline assignment: CDR1 KGHSH and CDR2 LQKENI. The CDR3 loop is CASSPSGTSGSGQYF. CDR3 coding DNA: TGTGCCAGCTCACCATCCGGGACTAGCGGGAGCGGGCAGTATTTT.

This clone came up many times. The V gene is TRBV7-3, the J gene TRBJ2-2, with TRBD1 matching over 7 bases. CDR1 SGHTA and CDR2 FQGTGA come from the germline V gene. V gave up 4 bases and J gave up 6 bases; unmatched junction bases: 8. The CDR3 length is 15 residues. CDR3 sequence reads: CASSSQGQYAGELFF. The CDR3 DNA sequence: TGTGCCAGCAGCTCCCAGGGACAGTATGCCGGGGAGCTGTTTTTT.

This clone was found many times. The V call is TRBV13, the J call TRBJ2-1; the match to TRBD2 covers 7 bases. This CDR3 has 14 residues. CDR1 is PRHDT, CDR2 FYEKMQ, per germline (reference sequence). With V trimmed by 2 bases and J by 2 bases, 0 bases remained unmatched. The CDR3 protein is CASSLTSAYNEQFF. CDR3 coding DNA: TGTGCCAGCAGCTTAACTAGCGCCTACAATGAGCAGTTCTTC.

This clone was seen at least ten times. This chain links TRBV25-1 with TRBJ2-7; D gene unclear. In germline, CDR1 is MGHDK, CDR2 SYGVNS. The CDR3 spans 12 residues. V lost 6 bases and J 2 bases, leaving 8 bases between the germline ends. The CDR3 DNA reads TGTGCCAGCAGGGGCCCCCCCTACGAGCAGTACTTC. Amino acids: CASRGPPYEQYF.

This clone was seen ten or more times. The rearrangement uses TRBV6-1 and TRBJ2-1; 8 bases align to TRBD2. Germline lookup yields CDR1 MNHNS and CDR2 SASEGT. The ends lost 4 bases at V and 4 bases at J; junction bases unmatched: 9. The CDR3 has 16 amino acids. The CDR3 DNA follows: TGTGCCAGCAGTGCTGCGGTGACTAGCGCTTACAATGAGCAGTTCTTC. This encodes CASSAAVTSAYNEQFF.

This clone appeared many times. The genes are TRBV11-2 and TRBJ2-2, with D possibly TRBD1 on 6 matching bases. Trimming took 5 bases from V and 3 from J, leaving 10 bases between them. The CDR3 runs to 14 residues. CDR1 is SGHAT, CDR2 FQNNGV, per germline. CDR3 residues: CASSNRADTGELFF. CDR3 coding DNA: TGTGCCAGCAGCAACAGGGCCGACACCGGGGAGCTGTTTTTT.

This clone was observed at least ten times. The genes are TRBV19 and TRBJ2-3; 12 bases line up with TRBD2. Germline lookup yields CDR1 LNHDA and CDR2 SQIVND (reference sequence). CDR3 length: 15 amino acids. Germline trimming cut 6 bases from V and 2 bases from J; bases unmatched to any gene: 3. The CDR3 region is CASRGLAGSTDTQYF. DNA of the CDR3: TGTGCCAGTAGAGGACTAGCGGGATCCACAGATACGCAGTATTTT. Full variable domain (rest looked up from reference TRBV19 and TRBJ2-3): DGGITQSPKYLFRKEGQNVTLSCEQNLNHDAMYWYRQDPGQGLRLIYYSQIVNDFQKGDIAEGYSVSREKKESFPLTVTSAQKNPTAFYLCASRGLAGSTDTQYFGPGTRLTVL.

At least ten counts were recorded for this clone. The J gene is TRBJ2-7, the V gene TRBV5-6, with D possibly TRBD1 on 5 matching bases. This CDR3 has 14 amino acids. With 4 bases removed from V and 2 bases from J, the gap between germline ends came to 13 bases. From germline, CDR1 is SGHDT and CDR2 YYEEEE. The CDR3 coding sequence is TGTGCCAGCAGCCCCACAGGCACAGCCTACGAGCAGTACTTC. It is translated as CASSPTGTAYEQYF.

Many counts were recorded for this clone. V usage is TRBV7-2 and J usage is TRBJ2-1; 11 bases are a match to TRBD2. The CDR3 is made up of 17 amino acids. V was pared by 4 bases and J by 6 bases, with 11 bases of the junction left unmatched. CDR1 and CDR2 from the germline V gene are SGHTA and FQGNSA. The CDR3 spells CASSSRSGRALGNEQFF. CDR3 sequence (DNA): TGTGCCAGCAGCTCCCGTAGCGGGAGGGCCCTAGGCAATGAGCAGTTCTTC. Drawing the rest from reference TRBV7-2 and TRBJ2-1, the complete variable domain is GAGVSQSPSNKVTEKGKDVELRCDPISGHTALYWYRQSLGQGLEFLIYFQGNSAPDKSGLPSDRFSAERTGGSVSTLTIQRTQQEDSAVYLCASSSRSGRALGNEQFFGPGTRLTVL.

This clone was recorded at least ten times. The CDR3 is CASSSNTDTQYF. CDR3 nucleotides: TGTGCCAGCAGCTCCAACACAGATACGCAGTATTTT. The chain is built from TRBV7-2 and TRBJ2-3, with no clear D. Germline V gives CDR1 SGHTA, CDR2 FQGNSA. V was clipped by 4 bases and J by 2 bases, with 4 bases between them. This CDR3 spans 12 amino acids.

Ten or more counts support this clone. This chain joins TRBV28 and TRBJ2-7, with 8 bases aligning to TRBD1. This CDR3 has 13 residues. Germline V CDR1 and CDR2: MDHEN, SYDVKM. V lost 10 bases and J lost 3; bases outside the gene matches: 8. The CDR3 loop is CATRTGNNYEQYF. CDR3 nucleotide sequence: TGTGCCACCAGGACAGGGAATAACTACGAGCAGTACTTC.

In this sample, this clone turned up many times. The CDR3 sequence: CASRVAQRENDEQYF. Here the CDR3 DNA reads TGTGCCAGCAGAGTTGCCCAGCGGGAGAACGACGAGCAGTACTTC. V gene TRBV28 combines with J gene TRBJ2-7, with TRBD2 matching 8 bases. Germline V lookup: CDR1 MDHEN, CDR2 SYDVKM. This CDR3 is built from 15 residues. Trimming took 6 bases from V and 5 from J; bases not matched to a gene: 12.

This clone was picked up many times. J is TRBJ2-3 and V is TRBV7-4; the match to TRBD2 covers 7 bases. Germline assignment: CDR1 SGHVT and CDR2 SQSDAQ. CDR3 length equals 16 residues. V shed 7 bases and J 3 bases; nucleotides not matched to a gene: 13. The CDR3: CASNVGREVRTDTQYF. CDR3 nucleotide sequence: TGTGCCAGCAACGTAGGGAGGGAGGTCAGGACAGATACGCAGTATTTT.

This clone was counted at least ten times. V and J are TRBV18 and TRBJ1-1; 12 bases are shared with TRBD1. J lost 5 bases, V lost 8 bases, and 6 bases had no gene match. There are 14 residues in the CDR3. Germline V gene lookup returns CDR1 KGHSH and CDR2 LQKENI. The CDR3 region has the DNA TGTGCCAGCCGTGGGACAGGGGGCCGGACTGAAGCTTTCTTT. Its protein is CASRGTGGRTEAFF.

This clone has ten or more counts. The V gene is TRBV14, the J gene TRBJ2-1; D is perhaps TRBD1 (6 bases). Germline CDR1 SGHDN, CDR2 FVKESK. Trimming left V 2 bases short and J 7 bases short, with 12 bases between. The CDR3 covers 14 residues. CDR3 sequence (DNA): TGTGCCAGCAGCCAACCCAGGGGCGCGAATGAGCAGTTCTTC. As protein: CASSQPRGANEQFF.

This clone was seen repeatedly, ten times or more. CDR3 region: CASSFLTGMAGELFF. In nucleotides, the CDR3 is TGTGCCAGCAGTTTTCTTACCGGGATGGCCGGGGAGCTGTTTTTT. The V call is TRBV28, the J call TRBJ2-2; D is perhaps TRBD2 (5 bases). The V and J ends lost 3 bases and 6 bases respectively, with 14 bases between them. The CDR3 is made up of 15 amino acids. Per germline, CDR1 MDHEN and CDR2 SYDVKM.